Described below is a single T cell receptor beta chain sequence and its context. The identical CDR3 is also encoded by other nucleotide sequences in the sample. Seattle patients were enrolled while actively infected and followed longitudinally. As originally analysed: Reference gene primer amplification gave estimated nucleated cell counts. Measured with immunoSEQ multiplex PCR; TCRdb has only the in-frame clones, and not every one. The V and J calls and clone size were taken over from that table, and D and trimming were inferred from the DNA. The data hold 300,000 to 350,000 clones, with roughly nine tenths observed a single time. The CDR3 has 13 residues. CDR1 SGHRS and CDR2 YFSETQ come from the germline V gene. V lost 5 bases to trimming and J lost 0 bases, with 8 bases between them. The sample originates from a study of blood T cell repertoires in COVID-19. The wider study: There were acute and convalescent COVID-19 samples, and they came from the United States, Italy and Spain. PBMCs, B-cell-depleted T cells, or T cells were the source of the cDNA or gDNA that made up the material.

This chain links TRBV5-1 with TRBJ1-1; D uncertain. The sample taken for sequencing was peripheral blood. This clonotype was sampled from a woman aged 25 to 45 with COVID-19, enrolled during active disease. The CDR3 DNA follows: TGCGCCAGCAGTTCGGAGTTGAACACTGAAGCTTTCTTT. Translation: CASSSELNTEAFF. Supplemented by reference TRBV5-1 and TRBJ1-1, the full variable domain reads KAGVTQTPRYLIKTRGQQVTLSCSPISGHRSVSWYQQTPGQGLQFLFEYFSETQRNKGNFPGRFSGRQFSNSRSEMNVSTLELGDSALYLCASSSELNTEAFFGQGTRLTVV.